This TCR beta chain was captured in a study of T cell repertoires in ileal Crohn's disease (dated by TCRdb to about 2019). Background on the whole study: At the time of surgery, around 35% of patients were active smokers, and the median duration of disease was roughly eight years. Every patient underwent surgery because of a complication, which was stricturing disease in around 60% and penetrating disease in approximately 40%. Roughly half of the patients were given postoperative therapy, with 15 to 20 on anti-TNF agents and roughly twelve on thiopurines. TCR repertoire analysis was performed in a few dozen Crohn's disease patients drawn from a prospective multicentre cohort. Running in parallel with the study was a multicentre cohort set up to find predictors of early endoscopic recurrence following ileocolonic resection. A Rutgeerts score above i0 was used to define endoscopic postoperative recurrence. The study sequenced 170 or so mucosal samples from around 57 patients, taken at several locations on the surgical specimen and at postoperative endoscopy.

Including cysteine and phenylalanine, the CDR3 has 12 amino acids. Only the CDR3 region is kept as DNA, spanning 36 bases read in frame from base 1. V sheds 2 bases and J sheds 2 bases, leaving 6 bases between their ends. CDR1 and CDR2 were assigned from the germline V gene (reference sequence) as GTSNPN and SVGIG. Five hundred nanograms of biopsy DNA per sample were submitted for commercial TCRB immunosequencing. Adaptive Biotechnology amplified the CDR3 regions from genomic DNA with a two-step multiplex PCR designed to control amplification bias. Primers for every V and J gene segment were used in the first PCR, and barcodes and Illumina adapters were added in the second PCR. An Illumina instrument was used to sequence the CDR3 libraries. In the original analysis: The analysis used both the pipelines supplied by the vendor and custom analysis of the raw data in R/Bioconductor with R version 3.3.0. Clonality, ranging from 0 to 1, was calculated as the inverse of the normalised Shannon entropy of all productive clones. High-frequency clones were defined as the share of the repertoire occupied by the top 100 clones, with only clones passing a 95% confidence test being retained. Repertoire diversity was measured with the Simpson index, and overlap between samples was measured with the Morisita-Horn index. As stored in TCRdb, this immuneACCESS dataset retains in-frame rearrangements with V and J assigned. A fraction of the clones does not appear; measured against another copy, unresolved V genes explain less than half of the discrepancy, and the remainder lacks a known reason. That table is the source of V, J and clone size, and D and trimming were worked out from the DNA. Present in this sample are approximately 4,700 clones, nearly 75% of which were seen just once. About 20% of the sample rests with the top ten.

Adults with ileal or ileocolonic Crohn's disease for whom ileocolonic resection was indicated were considered eligible. Whole ileal mucosal biopsies were stored frozen at -80°C before DNA extraction. Genomic DNA was extracted from frozen whole biopsies with a TRizol-based method and quantified on a NanoDrop 2000 spectrophotometer. This clone has a handful of counts. The clone's antigen remains unknown. Per-nucleotide qualities are absent, and no much larger clonotype sits a single base away. Findings and caveats that apply to the study as a whole: Higher high-frequency clone percentages at surgery were associated with endoscopic recurrence; all patients with clonality above 26.8% (18/57) had recurrence. Patients who were active smokers at surgery had a significantly higher proportion of clonal expansions than non-smokers (roughly 24% vs 19%, p=0.02). Only a subgroup of patients, of unstated size, had their mucosal CD4 and CD8 T cells sorted and sequenced. More high-frequency clones were carried by sorted CD8 T cells than by CD4 T cells, suggesting that mucosal expansions were mainly CD8.

Material: ileal tissue. The chain is encoded by TRBV30 joined to TRBJ1-2, with no D gene named confidently. The receptor was derived from an adult with Crohn's disease. The CDR3 reads CAWSYWNYGYTF. The DNA reads as follows: TGTGCCTGGAGTTACTGGAACTATGGCTACACCTTC.